A selection of T cell receptor beta chains follows, all from one sample in a study of cytomegalovirus exposure and HLA in healthy donors. The protocol was immunoSEQ multiplex PCR, while the TCRdb copy is restricted to in-frame clones and leaves out a portion. There are 100,000 to 150,000 clones in the sample; just under 80% occur only once, and roughly 5% lies in the top ten. Sequencing was carried out using PBMCs. These receptors were obtained from a man between 25 and 39 years old in good health and CMV-seronegative. CDR3s include the opening cysteine and the closing phenylalanine or tryptophan. A D gene is named only where the DNA matches it firmly. Clone size is not always given. Where it is, it says once, few, many or a class for expanded clones.

cdr3_length clone_size j_call v_call d_call cdr3_aa cdr3_nt
17 . TRBJ2-3 TRBV10-3 TRBD2 CASQIAGGPPSTDTQYF TGTGCCAGCCAGATAGCGGGAGGGCCCCCTAGCACAGATACGCAGTATTTT
15 . TRBJ1-3 TRBV4-2 . CASSQLGTTGNTIYF TGTGCCAGCAGCCAACTCGGGACAACTGGAAACACCATATATTTT
16 . TRBJ2-3 TRBV5-6 . CASSPDSQAGTDTQYF TGTGCCAGCAGCCCGGACTCCCAAGCCGGCACAGATACGCAGTATTTT
17 once TRBJ1-1 TRBV30 TRBD1 CAWSEGDRGREGTEAFF TGTGCCTGGAGTGAAGGGGACAGGGGGCGCGAAGGCACTGAAGCTTTCTTT
12 . TRBJ2-5 TRBV29-1 . CSVNRDLETQYF TGCAGCGTGAACAGGGATTTAGAGACCCAGTACTTC
14 . TRBJ1-1 TRBV6-5 TRBD1 CASRPDRGNTEAFF TGTGCCAGCAGGCCAGACAGGGGGAACACTGAAGCTTTCTTT
13 few TRBJ2-3 TRBV5-1 . CASSLGHSDTQYF TGCGCCAGCAGCTTGGGACATTCAGATACGCAGTATTTT
15 . TRBJ2-1 TRBV11-3 TRBD2 CASSLRAGGRNEQFF TGTGCCAGCAGCTTAAGAGCGGGGGGGCGCAATGAGCAGTTCTTC
15 . TRBJ2-3 TRBV6-4 TRBD2 CASSVLAGDADTQYF TGTGCCAGCAGTGTACTAGCGGGAGACGCAGATACGCAGTATTTT
16 . TRBJ2-1 TRBV4-2 . CASSRGSEGLYNEQFF TGTGCCAGCAGCCGGGGGTCGGAGGGCCTCTACAATGAGCAGTTCTTC
15 . TRBJ2-5 TRBV6-1 TRBD2 CASSSGTSGVETQYF TGTGCCAGCAGTTCCGGGACTAGCGGAGTTGAGACCCAGTACTTC
14 few TRBJ2-5 TRBV5-6 . CASSLVGHRGIQYF TGTGCCAGCAGCCTGGTCGGCCACCGAGGGATCCAGTACTTC
15 few TRBJ2-3 TRBV5-6 . CASSFGGRSTDTQYF TGTGCCAGCAGCTTTGGAGGGAGGAGCACAGATACGCAGTATTTT